This entry lists 3 T cell receptor beta chains sequenced from one sample in a study. TCRdb reprocessed the reads with MiXCR, giving one entry per CDR3 protein. Counted here are around 4,500 distinct CDR3 sequences, 9.5% to 10% occurring once; the ten biggest clones make up 30% to 40%. Sequencing was carried out using CD4+ T cells from peripheral blood. These receptors were obtained from a human donor with rheumatoid arthritis.

By its share, this clonotype is medium-sized (0.01 to 0.1%). The V gene is TRBV25-1, the J gene TRBJ1-4, with D unclear. Germline-derived CDR1 and CDR2 are MGHDK and SYGVNS. There are 14 residues in the CDR3. Trimming took off 4 bases at V and 2 bases at J, with 8 bases between the two ends. CDR3 residues: CASSGALTNEKLFF. The CDR3 DNA sequence: TGTGCCAGCAGTGGAGCCCTGACTAATGAAAAACTGTTTTTT.

By share of the sample, this clonotype is medium-sized. The V call is TRBV25-1, the J call TRBJ1-4; 9 bases are shared with TRBD1. The germline gives CDR1 MGHDK, CDR2 SYGVNS. This CDR3 region has 15 residues. Trimming removed 6 bases from V and 7 bases from J; junction bases left unmatched: 9. This chain's CDR3 is CASSQIGTGIEKLFF. The CDR3 DNA reads TGTGCCAGCAGCCAGATCGGGACAGGGATTGAAAAACTGTTTTTT.

Details on this clonotype: A single base separates this from a much larger clone, so it may be a read error. The chain is built from TRBV7-3 and TRBJ2-1, with 8 positions matching TRBD2. CDR1 and CDR2 from the germline V gene are SGHTA and FQGTGA. This CDR3 has 16 residues. Trimming at V came to 5 bases and at J to 0 bases, leaving 6 bases not matched to a gene. The CDR3 region is CASSPQSGSSYNEQFF. The CDR3 DNA reads TGTGCCAGCAGCCCCCAAAGCGGGAGCTCCTACAATGAGCAGTTCTTC.